Shown below are 17 T cell receptor beta chains from a single sample sequenced in a study of cytomegalovirus exposure and HLA in healthy donors. The PCR had 60 Vbeta and 13 Jbeta primers. Generated by immunoSEQ multiplex PCR, the TCRdb table keeps only in-frame clones and is missing some. This sample has fewer than 95,000 clones; more than 65% occur once, and the top ten carry 15% to 20%. Sequenced material: PBMCs. Receptor source: a woman aged 40 to 50 in good health and CMV-seropositive.

The gene calls are TRBV2 and TRBJ2-5; a possible D gene is TRBD2 (6 bases). This CDR3 contains 13 residues. Germline CDR1 SNHLY, CDR2 FYNNEI. With 6 bases removed from V and 5 bases from J, the gap between germline ends came to 13 bases. The CDR3 nucleotides read TGTGCCAGCAGCGGGGGTGGTTCGGAGACCCAGTACTTC. Its protein is CASSGGGSETQYF.

This clone was seen a few times. The chain employs TRBV6-4 and TRBJ1-1; D call uncertain. Germline loops: CDR1 MRHNA, CDR2 SNTAGT. Between the trimmed V and J ends, which lost 5 bases and 5 bases, there was a span of 15 bases. The CDR3 totals 14 residues. CDR3 DNA sequence: TGTGCCAGCAGTAAGGAGGCAGCCCAGACTGAAGCTTTCTTT. It encodes CASSKEAAQTEAFF.

The chain is built from TRBV6-1 and TRBJ2-7, with 7 bases fitting TRBD2. Germline values: CDR1 MNHNS, CDR2 SASEGT. The CDR3 runs to 13 residues. V was pared by 10 bases and J by 2 bases, with 8 bases of the junction left unmatched. The CDR3 DNA reads as TGTGCCACCCGGGGGGAATCCACCTACGAGCAGTACTTC. It is translated as CATRGESTYEQYF.

The chain uses TRBV7-9 and TRBJ2-3; 9 nucleotides line up with TRBD2. CDR3 length: 17 amino acids. With 1 base clipped from V and 0 bases from J, the junction kept 5 bases outside the gene matches. Germline-derived CDR1 and CDR2 are SEHNR and FQNEAQ (reference sequence). The CDR3 region has the DNA TGTGCCAGCAGCTTAGTTAGCGGGGGCTATAGCACAGATACGCAGTATTTT. Its translation: CASSLVSGGYSTDTQYF.

In this sample, this clone turned up a few times. This chain connects TRBV27 to TRBJ1-2, with TRBD1 identical over 8 bases. Unmatched junction bases numbered 5, after V lost 3 bases and J lost 8 bases. From germline, CDR1 is MNHEY and CDR2 SMNVEV (reference sequence). CDR3 length: 13 amino acids. CDR3 residues: CASSLRQGRGYTF. CDR3 DNA: TGTGCCAGCAGTTTGCGACAGGGGAGGGGCTACACCTTC.

This chain uses TRBV4-1 with TRBJ2-3, with 10 positions matching TRBD2. Looked up from germline, CDR1 is MGHRA and CDR2 is YSYEKL. CDR3 length: 16 amino acids. The V and J ends lost 1 base and 3 bases, in that order; junction bases with no gene match: 4. Written as DNA, the CDR3 is TGCGCCAGCAGCCAAGTGAGCGGGGGGGCAACAGATACGCAGTATTTT. Protein product: CASSQVSGGATDTQYF.

This clone was counted between two and nine times. V usage is TRBV7-6 and J usage is TRBJ2-5; 7 nucleotides line up with TRBD1. There are 15 residues in the CDR3. From germline, CDR1 is SGHVS and CDR2 FNYEAQ. Losses at the gene ends were 3 bases for V and 3 bases for J; bases not matched to a gene: 7. In nucleotides, the CDR3 is TGTGCCAGCAGCTTTACTACGACAGGGAAAGAGACCCAGTACTTC. Its protein product is CASSFTTTGKETQYF.

The V and J genes are TRBV19 and TRBJ2-1; D gene unclear. CDR3 length: 16 residues. CDR1 is LNHDA and CDR2 is SQIVND in the germline V gene (reference sequence). The germline V and J ends were trimmed by 1 base and 3 bases, with 13 bases remaining between them. In DNA, the CDR3 is TGTGCCAGTAGTATAGCCCACTCCTCTTACTACAATGAGCAGTTCTTC. It specifies CASSIAHSSYYNEQFF.

This clone was found a few times. This sequence joins TRBV9 and TRBJ2-1; 7 bases are shared with TRBD1. The V and J ends lost 2 bases and 2 bases, in that order; junction bases with no gene match: 1. The CDR3 runs to 14 residues. Looked up from germline, CDR1 is SGDLS and CDR2 is YYNGEE. DNA of the CDR3: TGTGCCAGCAGCGTTCAGGGGGCCTACAATGAGCAGTTCTTC. Protein sequence: CASSVQGAYNEQFF.

This chain connects TRBV5-6 to TRBJ2-2; possible D gene TRBD1, 6 bases. V lost 7 bases, J lost 4 bases, and 14 bases lay in between. Germline-derived CDR1 and CDR2 are SGHDT and YYEEEE. The CDR3 sequence is 14 residues long. The CDR3 bases are TGTGCCAGCCGTGACAGGCTTGGCACCGGGGAGCTGTTTTTT. Protein product: CASRDRLGTGELFF.

V gene TRBV7-6 combines with J gene TRBJ2-3; 10 positions match TRBD2. The trim removed 3 bases at V and 2 bases at J, leaving 8 bases unmatched. CDR1 and CDR2 from the germline V gene are SGHVS and FNYEAQ. The CDR3 covers 17 residues. Here the CDR3 DNA reads TGTGCCAGCAGCTTGTCAGGACTAGCGGACTACACAGATACGCAGTATTTT. It codes for CASSLSGLADYTDTQYF.

This clone was observed a handful of times. The chain carries TRBV5-1 and TRBJ2-7; 12 bases map to TRBD1. Trimming cost V 0 bases and J 7 bases; bases outside gene matches: 8. This CDR3 spans 16 amino acids. Germline CDR1 is SGHRS and CDR2 is YFSETQ. DNA for the CDR3: TGCGCCAGCAGCTTGGCCCCGGGACAGGGGGCAAGTGAGCAGTACTTC. Translating gives CASSLAPGQGASEQYF.

The V call is TRBV5-4, the J call TRBJ2-7; the D is unclear. V lost 0 bases and J 3 bases, leaving 19 bases between the germline ends. CDR1 is SGHNT, CDR2 YYREEE, per germline (reference sequence). The CDR3 length is 17 residues. DNA of the CDR3: TGTGCCAGCAGCTTGGGAACCATGTCTGGCGGCCGCTACGAGCAGTACTTC. Its protein product is CASSLGTMSGGRYEQYF. The entire variable domain, with the rest obtained from reference TRBV5-4 and TRBJ2-7, is as follows: ETGVTQSPTHLIKTRGQQVTLRCSSQSGHNTVSWYQQALGQGPQFIFQYYREEENGRGNFPPRFSGLQFPNYSSELNVNALELDDSALYLCASSLGTMSGGRYEQYFGPGTRLTVT.

The chain joins TRBV25-1 to TRBJ1-2; 7 positions match TRBD1. The CDR3 length is 13 residues. V lost 5 bases, J lost 4 bases, and 4 bases stayed unmatched. Germline V gene lookup returns CDR1 MGHDK and CDR2 SYGVNS. This CDR3 is CASSKGAFYGYTF. The CDR3 DNA reads as TGTGCCAGCAGTAAGGGGGCTTTCTATGGCTACACCTTC.

This clone appeared a few times. V is TRBV11-2 and J is TRBJ2-6; 9 bases match TRBD1. Trimming removed 5 bases from V and 1 base from J; junction bases left unmatched: 12. Germline values: CDR1 SGHAT, CDR2 FQNNGV. CDR3 length: 19 amino acids. CDR3 loop: CASSQRRWTGESGANVLTF. DNA for the CDR3: TGTGCCAGCAGCCAAAGACGTTGGACAGGGGAATCTGGGGCCAACGTCCTGACTTTC.

DNA for the CDR3: TGCGCCAGCAGCACGGGGACAGGGTTTGACACTGAAGCTTTCTTT. Translating it yields CASSTGTGFDTEAFF. The V and J genes are TRBV5-1 and TRBJ1-1, with 9 bases lining up with TRBD1. The germline V gene encodes CDR1 SGHRS and CDR2 YFSETQ. V dropped 4 bases and J dropped 3; count of bases not matched to a gene: 7. The CDR3 runs 15 residues.

The V call is TRBV29-1, the J call TRBJ2-7; 8 nucleotides line up with TRBD1. V shed 6 bases and J 3 bases; nucleotides not matched to a gene: 4. The CDR3 is made up of 12 amino acids. The germline gives CDR1 SQVTM, CDR2 ANQGSEA. The CDR3 reads CSVDTGGYEQYF. The CDR3 DNA follows: TGCAGCGTGGATACAGGGGGCTACGAGCAGTACTTC.